The clone carrying this T cell receptor (beta chain) is judged medium-sized. No antigen is known for it. This sample is drawn from a study of T and B cells in COVID-19 patients. About the study: Of some 20 active-infection patients, under 19 carried comorbidities linked to unfavorable COVID-19 outcome. Study outcomes and limitations: In COVID-19 patients, T cell receptor beta variable and joining gene use was reportedly strongly skewed. No sequencing was yet done of CD4+, regulatory or CD8+ subsets, or of SARS-CoV-2-responsive or tetramer+ sorted cells.

Each TRB amplification used roughly 230-550 ng of genomic DNA from blood. The CDR3 is 14 amino acids. Losses at the gene ends were 3 bases for V and 2 bases for J; bases not matched to a gene: 4. The V gene's germline CDR1 is MNHEY and CDR2 SMNVEV (reference sequence). BIOMED2 TRB-A/B primer pools were used in multiplex TRB PCR. MiXCR, applied by TCRdb to the multiplex PCR reads, yields one record per CDR3 protein. The table has about 4,600 distinct CDR3 sequences, about 26% seen once; the top ten hold roughly 36%. The V gene is TRBV27, the J gene TRBJ2-7; 7 bases fit TRBD2. This sequence was found in a human donor with active COVID-19. The specimen was blood. The CDR3 nucleotides are TGTGCCAGCAGTTTCTCTAGCGGTACCTACGAGCAGTACTTC. Its translation: CASSFSSGTYEQYF.